The subject of this entry is one TCR beta chain. This may be a read error: a much more frequent sequence differs by one nucleotide. Preparation of the TCRbeta library was carried out with unique molecular identifiers. TCRdb fed the PCR reads into MiXCR, producing one record per CDR3 protein. Seen here are fewer than 200,000 distinct CDR3 sequences, 6% to 7% observed once, and the top ten hold around 3%. The record originates from a study of T-cell reconstitution after alpha-beta-depleted transplantation in children. V lost 4 bases to trimming and J lost 0 bases, with 14 bases between them. This CDR3 has 15 amino acids. The germline gives CDR1 SGHRS, CDR2 YFSETQ.

Sequencing was performed on PBMCs from the stem cell graft donor, taken from the stem cell graft. V and J are TRBV5-1 and TRBJ2-7, with D perhaps given as TRBD1 or TRBD2 (6 bases each). The TCR comes from a human donor who donated a stem cell graft to a child with Wiskott-Aldrich syndrome. The CDR3 DNA reads TGCGCCAGCAGCCTTACAGGGAGGAGCTCCTACGAGCAGTACTTC. Its protein is CASSLTGRSSYEQYF.